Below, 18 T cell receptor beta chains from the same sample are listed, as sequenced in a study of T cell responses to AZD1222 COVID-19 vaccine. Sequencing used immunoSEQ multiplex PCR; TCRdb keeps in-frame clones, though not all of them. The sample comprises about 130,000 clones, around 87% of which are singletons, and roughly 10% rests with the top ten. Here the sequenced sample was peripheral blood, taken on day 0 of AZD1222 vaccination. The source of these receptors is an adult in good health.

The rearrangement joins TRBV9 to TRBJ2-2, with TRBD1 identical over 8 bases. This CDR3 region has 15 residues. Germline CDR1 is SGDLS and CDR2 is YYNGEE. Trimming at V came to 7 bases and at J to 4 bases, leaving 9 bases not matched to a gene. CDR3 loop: CASQYGQGSTGELFF. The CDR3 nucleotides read TGTGCCAGCCAATATGGACAGGGAAGCACCGGGGAGCTGTTTTTT.

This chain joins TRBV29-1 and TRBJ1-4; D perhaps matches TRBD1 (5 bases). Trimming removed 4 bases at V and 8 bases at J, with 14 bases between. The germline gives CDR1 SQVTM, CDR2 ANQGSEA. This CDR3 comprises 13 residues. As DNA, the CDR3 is TGCAGCGTTGTTGGAGGACGGGACGAAAAACTGTTTTTT. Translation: CSVVGGRDEKLFF.

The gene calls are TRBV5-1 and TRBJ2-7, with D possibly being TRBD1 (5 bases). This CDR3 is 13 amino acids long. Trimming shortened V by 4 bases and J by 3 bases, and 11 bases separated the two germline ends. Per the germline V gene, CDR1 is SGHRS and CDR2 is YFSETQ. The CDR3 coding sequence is TGCGCCAGCAGCGCAACAGGTTTCTACGAGCAGTACTTC. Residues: CASSATGFYEQYF.

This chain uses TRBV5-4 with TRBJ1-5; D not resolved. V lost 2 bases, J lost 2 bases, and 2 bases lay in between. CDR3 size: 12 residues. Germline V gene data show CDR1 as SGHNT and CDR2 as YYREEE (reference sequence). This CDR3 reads CASSLGNQPQHF. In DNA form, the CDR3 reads TGTGCCAGCAGCTTAGGCAATCAGCCCCAGCATTTT.

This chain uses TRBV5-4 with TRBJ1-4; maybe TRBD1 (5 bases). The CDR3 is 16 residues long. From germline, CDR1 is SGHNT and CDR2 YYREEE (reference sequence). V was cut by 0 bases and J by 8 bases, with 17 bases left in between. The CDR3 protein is CASSLGEKPAGEKLFF. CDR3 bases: TGTGCCAGCAGCTTGGGCGAGAAACCGGCAGGGGAAAAACTGTTTTTT.

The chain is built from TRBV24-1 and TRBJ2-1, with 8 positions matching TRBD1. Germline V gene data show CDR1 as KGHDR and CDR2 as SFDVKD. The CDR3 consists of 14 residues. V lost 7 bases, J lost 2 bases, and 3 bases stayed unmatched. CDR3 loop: CATSRGQAYNEQFF. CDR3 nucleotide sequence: TGTGCCACCAGCAGGGGGCAGGCCTACAATGAGCAGTTCTTC.

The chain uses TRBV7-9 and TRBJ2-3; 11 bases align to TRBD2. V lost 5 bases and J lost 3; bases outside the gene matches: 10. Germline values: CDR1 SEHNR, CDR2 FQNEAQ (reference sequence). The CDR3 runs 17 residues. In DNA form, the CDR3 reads TGTGCCAGCAGCGTCCTACTAGCGGGAGTGGGGACAGATACGCAGTATTTT. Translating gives CASSVLLAGVGTDTQYF. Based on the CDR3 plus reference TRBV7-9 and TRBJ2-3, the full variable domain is DTGVSQNPRHKITKRGQNVTFRCDPISEHNRLYWYRQTLGQGPEFLTYFQNEAQLEKSRLLSDRFSAERPKGSFSTLEIQRTEQGDSAMYLCASSVLLAGVGTDTQYFGPGTRLTVL.

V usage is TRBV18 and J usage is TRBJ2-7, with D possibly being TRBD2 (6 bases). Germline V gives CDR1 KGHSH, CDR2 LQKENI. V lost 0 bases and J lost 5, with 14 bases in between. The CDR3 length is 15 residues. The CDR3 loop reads CASSPPEGFPNEQYF. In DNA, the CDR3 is TGTGCCAGCTCACCACCGGAGGGGTTTCCCAACGAGCAGTACTTC. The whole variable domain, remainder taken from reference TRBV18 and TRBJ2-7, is NAGVMQNPRHLVRRRGQEARLRCSPMKGHSHVYWYRQLPEEGLKFMVYLQKENIIDESGMPKERFSAEFPKEGPSILRIQQVVRGDSAAYFCASSPPEGFPNEQYFGPGTRLTVT.

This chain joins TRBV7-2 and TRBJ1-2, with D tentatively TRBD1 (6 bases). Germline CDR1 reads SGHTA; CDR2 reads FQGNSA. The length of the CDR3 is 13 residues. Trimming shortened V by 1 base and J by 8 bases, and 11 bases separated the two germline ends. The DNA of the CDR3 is TGTGCCAGCAGCTTAGGGGCAGGGGTCGGCTACACCTTC. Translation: CASSLGAGVGYTF.

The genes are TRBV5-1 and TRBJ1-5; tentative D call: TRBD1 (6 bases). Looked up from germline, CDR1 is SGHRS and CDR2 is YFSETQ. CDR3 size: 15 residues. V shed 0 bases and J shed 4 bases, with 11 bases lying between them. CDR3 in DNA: TGCGCCAGCAGCTTGGACGGGGGCTTGAATCAGCCCCAGCATTTT. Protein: CASSLDGGLNQPQHF.

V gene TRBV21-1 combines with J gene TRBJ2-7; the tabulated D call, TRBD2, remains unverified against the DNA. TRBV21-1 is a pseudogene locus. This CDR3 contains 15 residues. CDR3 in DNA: TGTGCCAGCAGCAAAGAAGGAGGGGGGGTCTACGAGCAGTACTTC. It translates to CASSKEGGGVYEQYF.

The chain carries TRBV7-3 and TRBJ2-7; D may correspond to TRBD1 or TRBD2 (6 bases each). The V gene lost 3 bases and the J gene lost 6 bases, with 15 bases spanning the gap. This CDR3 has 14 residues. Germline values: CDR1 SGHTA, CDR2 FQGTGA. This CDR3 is CASSLGGRSGEQYF. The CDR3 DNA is TGTGCCAGCAGCTTGGGGGGCAGGAGCGGCGAGCAGTACTTC.

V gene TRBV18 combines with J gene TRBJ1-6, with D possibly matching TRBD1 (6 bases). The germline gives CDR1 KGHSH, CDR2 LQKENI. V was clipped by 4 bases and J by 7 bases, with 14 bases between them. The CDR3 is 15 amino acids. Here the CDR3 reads CASSRTTGNNSPLHF. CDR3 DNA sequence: TGTGCCAGCTCACGTACAACAGGGAACAATTCACCCCTCCACTTT. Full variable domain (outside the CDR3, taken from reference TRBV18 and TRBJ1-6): NAGVMQNPRHLVRRRGQEARLRCSPMKGHSHVYWYRQLPEEGLKFMVYLQKENIIDESGMPKERFSAEFPKEGPSILRIQQVVRGDSAAYFCASSRTTGNNSPLHFGNGTRLTVT.

The CDR3 region has the DNA TGCGCCAGCAGTCCCTCGGGTCGAGGGCCTGCCTACGAGCAGTACTTC. Translating it yields CASSPSGRGPAYEQYF. The genes are TRBV10-2 and TRBJ2-7, with D possibly TRBD2 on 5 matching bases. V was shortened by 5 bases and J by 2 bases, with 19 bases between the two germline ends. CDR3 size: 16 residues. CDR1 is WSHSY, CDR2 SAAADI, per germline.

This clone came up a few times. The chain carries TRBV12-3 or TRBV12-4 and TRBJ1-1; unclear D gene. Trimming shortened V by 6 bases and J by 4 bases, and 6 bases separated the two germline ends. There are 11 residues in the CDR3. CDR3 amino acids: CASSPVTEAFF. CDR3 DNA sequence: TGTGCCAGCAGCCCGGTCACTGAAGCTTTCTTT.

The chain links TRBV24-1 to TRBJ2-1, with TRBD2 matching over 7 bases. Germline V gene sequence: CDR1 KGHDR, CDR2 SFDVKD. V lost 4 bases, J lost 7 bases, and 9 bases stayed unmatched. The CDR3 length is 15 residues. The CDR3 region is CATSDRGTTRNEQFF. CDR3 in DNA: TGTGCCACCAGTGACCGTGGGACTACGCGAAATGAGCAGTTCTTC.

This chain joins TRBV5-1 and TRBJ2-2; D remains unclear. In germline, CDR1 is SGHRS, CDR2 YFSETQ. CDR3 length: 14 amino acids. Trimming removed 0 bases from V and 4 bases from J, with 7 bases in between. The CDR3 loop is CASSLALGTGELFF. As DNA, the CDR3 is TGCGCCAGCAGCTTGGCCCTGGGCACCGGGGAGCTGTTTTTT.

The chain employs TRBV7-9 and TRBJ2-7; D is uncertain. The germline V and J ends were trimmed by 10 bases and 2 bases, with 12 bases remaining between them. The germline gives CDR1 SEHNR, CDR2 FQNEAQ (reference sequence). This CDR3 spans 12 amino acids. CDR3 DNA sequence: TGTGCCACCGAGAGCGAGGCCTACGAGCAGTACTTC. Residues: CATESEAYEQYF.